The next 8 T cell receptor beta chains were all read from a single sample in a study of T cells in Graves' hyperthyroidism and ophthalmopathy. TCR beta CDR3 regions were amplified from RNA transcripts. The study used the HTBI primer set for a first-round RT-PCR of the TCR CDR3. One entry per CDR3 protein, called by TCRdb with MiXCR from the multiplex PCR reads. The table includes under 400,000 distinct CDR3 sequences, roughly 15% detected once. Specimen: blood. These receptor sequences come from a woman aged 55-69 years with Graves' ophthalmopathy.

This clonotype turned up a few times. This sequence joins TRBV2 and TRBJ1-2; no reliable D call. The CDR3 is made up of 10 amino acids. In germline, CDR1 is SNHLY, CDR2 FYNNEI. Trimming left V 8 bases short and J 3 bases short, with 4 bases between. The CDR3 bases are TGTGCCAGCCCCGACTATGGCTACACCTTC. This translates into CASPDYGYTF.

V is TRBV6-2 or TRBV6-3 and J is TRBJ2-2; D is possibly TRBD1 (6 bases). V was trimmed by 8 bases and J by 4 bases, leaving 11 bases between them. Germline V gives CDR1 MNHEY, CDR2 SVGEGT. The CDR3 totals 13 residues. The CDR3 reads CASPRGFTGELFF. CDR3 sequence (DNA): TGTGCCAGCCCCAGGGGCTTCACCGGGGAGCTGTTTTTT.

A few counts support this clonotype. The V and J genes are TRBV19 and TRBJ2-2; D is perhaps TRBD2 (6 bases). Trimming took off 1 base at V and 5 bases at J, with 11 bases between the two ends. The CDR3 is 15 amino acids. CDR1 and CDR2 (germline): LNHDA, SQIVND (reference sequence). CDR3 loop: CASSIVPGRTGELFF. The CDR3 nucleotides read TGTGCCAGTAGTATAGTCCCCGGGAGAACCGGGGAGCTGTTTTTT. Filled out from reference TRBV19 and TRBJ2-2, the complete variable domain reads DGGITQSPKYLFRKEGQNVTLSCEQNLNHDAMYWYRQDPGQGLRLIYYSQIVNDFQKGDIAEGYSVSREKKESFPLTVTSAQKNPTAFYLCASSIVPGRTGELFFGEGSRLTVL.

This clonotype occurred many times. V usage is TRBV2 and J usage is TRBJ2-1, with 8 bases lining up with TRBD2. Germline CDR1 SNHLY, CDR2 FYNNEI. The CDR3 is 15 amino acids. V was pared by 7 bases and J by 4 bases, with 9 bases of the junction left unmatched. Written as DNA, the CDR3 is TGTGCCAGCAAGGACGGTGCTAGCGGGTACAATGAGCAGTTCTTC. It yields the protein CASKDGASGYNEQFF.

On this clonotype: Sequence at one end of the junction differs from germline and may be a read error. The chain links TRBV9 to TRBJ2-3; the D is unclear. The CDR3 runs 14 residues. CDR1 and CDR2 (germline): SGDLS, YYNGEE. CDR3 in amino acids: CASTVGPGTNTQYF. The CDR3, as DNA: TGTGCCAGCACCGTAGGACCTGGCACAAATACGCAGTATTTT.

V gene TRBV24-1 combines with J gene TRBJ1-5; TRBD1 matches at 7 bases. CDR3 length: 16 residues. Germline V CDR1 and CDR2: KGHDR, SFDVKD. The ends lost 4 bases at V and 2 bases at J; junction bases unmatched: 7. CDR3 amino acids: CATSDPTGVRNQPQHF. CDR3 sequence (DNA): TGTGCCACCAGTGACCCAACAGGGGTTCGCAATCAGCCCCAGCATTTT.

This clonotype appeared many times. The chain has TRBV24-1 and TRBJ1-1; weak D call: TRBD1 (6 bases). This CDR3 is 15 amino acids long. V gave up 5 bases and J gave up 3 bases, with 15 bases separating them. The germline V gene has CDR1 KGHDR and CDR2 SFDVKD. The CDR3 bases are TGTGCCACCAGTGGGGCAGGGGCAGGGGACACTGAAGCTTTCTTT. As protein: CATSGAGAGDTEAFF.

The chain has TRBV7-8 and TRBJ1-3; 8 bases are shared with TRBD1. In germline, CDR1 is SGHVS, CDR2 FQNEAQ. CDR3 length equals 16 residues. J gave up 4 bases and V 2 bases, and 7 bases lay outside the gene matches. The CDR3 loop reads CASSLIPTGDGNTIYF. Written as DNA, the CDR3 is TGTGCCAGCAGCTTAATCCCGACAGGGGACGGAAACACCATATATTTT.